A selection of T cell receptor beta chains follows, all from one sample in a study of control samples from healthy donors and cancer patients. The repertoire was sequenced with immunoSEQ multiplex PCR; TCRdb's copy has only in-frame clones and lacks some. The data show some 100,000 clones, over 90% seen once. The sequencing input was blood. Every receptor here comes from a man between 18 and 35 years old in good health. CDR3s leave out the opening cysteine and the closing phenylalanine or tryptophan. Each record gives: V gene, J gene, clone size, CDR3 protein. Clone sizes are given selectively: once, few, many, or a class where the clone is expanded.

V gene: TRBV2
J gene: TRBJ2-1
clone size: NA
CDR3 protein: ASSRGDRGPSNEQF

V gene: TRBV5-1
J gene: TRBJ2-7
clone size: NA
CDR3 protein: ASTLGGTAPAEQY

V gene: TRBV30
J gene: TRBJ2-2
clone size: NA
CDR3 protein: AWRPLGTGELF

V gene: TRBV30
J gene: TRBJ2-7
clone size: NA
CDR3 protein: AWSVHRGVYEQY

V gene: TRBV5-1
J gene: TRBJ2-2
clone size: NA
CDR3 protein: ASSPARGPTGELF

V gene: TRBV10-3
J gene: TRBJ1-2
clone size: NA
CDR3 protein: AISEKGPNYGYT

V gene: TRBV7-2
J gene: TRBJ2-7
clone size: NA
CDR3 protein: ASSLATQGSYEQY

V gene: TRBV3-1/TRBV3-2
J gene: TRBJ2-3
clone size: NA
CDR3 protein: ASSRGQMTDTQY

V gene: TRBV10-3
J gene: TRBJ1-1
clone size: NA
CDR3 protein: AINSGLRGDRAF

V gene: TRBV5-6
J gene: TRBJ1-2
clone size: NA
CDR3 protein: ASSFTTTRAGDGYT

V gene: TRBV4-3
J gene: TRBJ1-6
clone size: NA
CDR3 protein: ASSQERTGGTLGNSPLH

V gene: TRBV28
J gene: TRBJ1-2
clone size: NA
CDR3 protein: ASSLGRDGGGYT

V gene: TRBV12-5
J gene: TRBJ1-4
clone size: NA
CDR3 protein: ASGTGVTNEKLF

V gene: TRBV9
J gene: TRBJ1-6
clone size: NA
CDR3 protein: ASGGGESPLH

V gene: TRBV18
J gene: TRBJ1-4
clone size: NA
CDR3 protein: ASSLADLTNEKLF

V gene: TRBV15
J gene: TRBJ1-5
clone size: NA
CDR3 protein: ATSRAGTGNQPQH

V gene: TRBV2
J gene: TRBJ1-1
clone size: NA
CDR3 protein: ASRRGWGAGAEAF

V gene: TRBV9
J gene: TRBJ1-2
clone size: NA
CDR3 protein: ASSAGTGGDGYT

V gene: TRBV14
J gene: TRBJ2-7
clone size: NA
CDR3 protein: ASSQGAGISYEQY

V gene: TRBV3-1/TRBV3-2
J gene: TRBJ1-3
clone size: NA
CDR3 protein: ASSQDLGRAAPGNTIY

V gene: TRBV5-4
J gene: TRBJ2-5
clone size: NA
CDR3 protein: ASSLDLAGAVVETQY

V gene: TRBV6-4
J gene: TRBJ2-3
clone size: NA
CDR3 protein: ASSDSAPGVGADTQY

V gene: TRBV18
J gene: TRBJ1-4
clone size: NA
CDR3 protein: ASSPRGVATNEKLF

V gene: TRBV2
J gene: TRBJ1-1
clone size: NA
CDR3 protein: ASSLLHSRDTEAF

V gene: TRBV29-1
J gene: TRBJ1-1
clone size: NA
CDR3 protein: SVESGSNTEAF

V gene: TRBV7-9
J gene: TRBJ2-1
clone size: once
CDR3 protein: ASSFLASGYNEQF

V gene: TRBV6-5
J gene: TRBJ1-2
clone size: NA
CDR3 protein: ASKGRASLGYGYT

V gene: TRBV20-1
J gene: TRBJ2-3
clone size: NA
CDR3 protein: SATPRDSQY

V gene: TRBV10-3
J gene: TRBJ1-3
clone size: NA
CDR3 protein: AIWGGSGNTIY

V gene: TRBV2
J gene: TRBJ1-2
clone size: NA
CDR3 protein: ASSARQGSVGYT

V gene: TRBV27
J gene: TRBJ2-6
clone size: NA
CDR3 protein: ASSSPDRGSGGANVLT

V gene: TRBV2
J gene: TRBJ2-1
clone size: NA
CDR3 protein: ASKTSHVAGEQF

V gene: TRBV19
J gene: TRBJ1-5
clone size: once
CDR3 protein: ASSTLVRQRRYSNQPQH

V gene: TRBV3-1/TRBV3-2
J gene: TRBJ2-7
clone size: NA
CDR3 protein: ASSQAFDSSYEQY

V gene: TRBV6-1
J gene: TRBJ1-6
clone size: NA
CDR3 protein: ASSVEGLVLPQHSPLH

V gene: TRBV7-6
J gene: TRBJ2-7
clone size: NA
CDR3 protein: ASSLGPPGLSTYEQY

V gene: TRBV5-6
J gene: TRBJ1-2
clone size: NA
CDR3 protein: ASSYLTGRYGYT

V gene: TRBV2
J gene: TRBJ2-3
clone size: NA
CDR3 protein: ASSELREYGTDTQY

V gene: TRBV4-1
J gene: TRBJ2-3
clone size: NA
CDR3 protein: ASSHRSLREGDTQY

V gene: TRBV6-5
J gene: TRBJ1-2
clone size: NA
CDR3 protein: ASSYGNTGPGYT

V gene: TRBV5-1
J gene: TRBJ1-5
clone size: NA
CDR3 protein: ASRREDRSGNQPQH

V gene: TRBV10-3
J gene: TRBJ2-7
clone size: NA
CDR3 protein: AISAWSRDYEQY

V gene: TRBV11-2
J gene: TRBJ2-1
clone size: NA
CDR3 protein: ASSLGDGSYNEQF

V gene: TRBV6-2/TRBV6-3
J gene: TRBJ1-5
clone size: NA
CDR3 protein: ASSYLRSVSNQPQH

V gene: TRBV27
J gene: TRBJ1-5
clone size: NA
CDR3 protein: ASSLAGGNQPQH

V gene: TRBV5-1
J gene: TRBJ2-2
clone size: NA
CDR3 protein: ASSPRMTGKATGELF

V gene: TRBV5-1
J gene: TRBJ1-2
clone size: NA
CDR3 protein: ASSAGGDSSLANYGYT

V gene: TRBV6-5
J gene: TRBJ1-2
clone size: NA
CDR3 protein: ASSSDRVYYGYT

V gene: TRBV5-1
J gene: TRBJ2-7
clone size: NA
CDR3 protein: ASSWGQGASYEQY

V gene: TRBV12-3/TRBV12-4
J gene: TRBJ2-7
clone size: NA
CDR3 protein: ASSSQGTYEQY

V gene: TRBV18
J gene: TRBJ1-2
clone size: NA
CDR3 protein: ASSPGQVSNYGYT

V gene: TRBV7-3
J gene: TRBJ2-1
clone size: NA
CDR3 protein: ASSLGSGVGNEQF

V gene: TRBV6-6
J gene: TRBJ1-6
clone size: NA
CDR3 protein: ASGNQGSYNSPLH

V gene: TRBV6-5
J gene: TRBJ2-1
clone size: NA
CDR3 protein: ASSQQLYNEQF